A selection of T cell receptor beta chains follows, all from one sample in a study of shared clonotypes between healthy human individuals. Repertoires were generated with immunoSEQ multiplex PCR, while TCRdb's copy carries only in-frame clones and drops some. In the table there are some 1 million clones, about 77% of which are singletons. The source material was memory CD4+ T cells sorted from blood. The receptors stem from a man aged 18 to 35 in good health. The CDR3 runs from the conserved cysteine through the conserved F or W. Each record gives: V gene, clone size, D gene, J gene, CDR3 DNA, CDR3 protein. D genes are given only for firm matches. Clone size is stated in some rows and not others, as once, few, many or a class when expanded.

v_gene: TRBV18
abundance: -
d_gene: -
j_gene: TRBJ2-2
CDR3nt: TGTGCCAGCTCACCACCGTATCCTCTAAACACCGGGGAGCTGTTTTTT
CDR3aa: CASSPPYPLNTGELFF

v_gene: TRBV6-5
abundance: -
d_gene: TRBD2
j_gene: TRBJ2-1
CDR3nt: TGTGCCAGCAGTTACGGGCATAGCGGGGGGGCCTATGAGCAGTTCTTC
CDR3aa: CASSYGHSGGAYEQFF

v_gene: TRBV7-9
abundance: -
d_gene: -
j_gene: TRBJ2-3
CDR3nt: TGTGCCAGCAGCCCCGTCTTAGGGGCTAGCACAGATACGCAGTATTTT
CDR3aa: CASSPVLGASTDTQYF

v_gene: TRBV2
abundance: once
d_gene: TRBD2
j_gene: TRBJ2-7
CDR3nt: TGTGCCAGCAGTCTGACTAGCGGGAGTCTCTCCGAGCAGTACTTC
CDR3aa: CASSLTSGSLSEQYF

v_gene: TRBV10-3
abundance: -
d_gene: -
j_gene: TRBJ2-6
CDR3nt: TGTGCCATCAGTCCCGGGACTGGGAGATCTGGGGCCAACGTCCTGACTTTC
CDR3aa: CAISPGTGRSGANVLTF

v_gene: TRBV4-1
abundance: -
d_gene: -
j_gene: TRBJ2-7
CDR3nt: TGCGCCAGCAGCCAAGATCCGGTAGCCTTCTACGAGCAGTACTTC
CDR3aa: CASSQDPVAFYEQYF

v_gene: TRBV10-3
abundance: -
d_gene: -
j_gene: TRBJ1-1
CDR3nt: TGTGCCACCACGGACGGCTTGAACACTGAAGCTTTCTTT
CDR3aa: CATTDGLNTEAFF

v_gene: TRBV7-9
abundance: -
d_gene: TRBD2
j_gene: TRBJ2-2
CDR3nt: TGTGCCAGCAGCCCCCTACTAGCGGGAGAGACCGGGGAGCTGTTTTTT
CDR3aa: CASSPLLAGETGELFF

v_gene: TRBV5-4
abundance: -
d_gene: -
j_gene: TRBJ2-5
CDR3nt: TGTGCCAGCAGCTCTGGGGAGACCCAGTACTTC
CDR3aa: CASSSGETQYF

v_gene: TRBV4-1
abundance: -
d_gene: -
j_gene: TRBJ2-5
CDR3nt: TGCGCCAGCAGCCCAGCGGTCAGGCGCTTAGAGGAGACCCAGTACTTC
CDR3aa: CASSPAVRRLEETQYF

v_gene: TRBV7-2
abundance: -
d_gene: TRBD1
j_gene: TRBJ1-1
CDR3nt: TGTGCCACCGAGGGACAGCAGAACACTGAAGCTTTCTTT
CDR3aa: CATEGQQNTEAFF

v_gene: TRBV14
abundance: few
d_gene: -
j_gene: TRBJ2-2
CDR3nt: TGTGCCAGCAGCCCGATGAGGGGGGGCACCGGGGAGCTGTTTTTT
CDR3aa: CASSPMRGGTGELFF

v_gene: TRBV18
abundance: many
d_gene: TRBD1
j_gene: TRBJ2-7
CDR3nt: TGTGCCAGCTCACCGGGACAGACGTTTTACGAGCAGTACTTC
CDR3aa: CASSPGQTFYEQYF

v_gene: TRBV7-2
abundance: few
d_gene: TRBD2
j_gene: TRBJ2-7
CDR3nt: TGTGCCAGCAGCCCGCAGGGACTAGCGGGAAACGAGCAGTACTTC
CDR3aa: CASSPQGLAGNEQYF

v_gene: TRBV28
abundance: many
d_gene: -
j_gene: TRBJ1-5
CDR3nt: TGTGCCAGCAGTCTGGGACTTCGGGGGCCCCAGCATTTT
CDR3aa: CASSLGLRGPQHF

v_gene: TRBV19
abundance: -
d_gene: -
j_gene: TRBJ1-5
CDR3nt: TGTGCCAGTAGTAGGGGAAAAGCGAGCAATCAGCCCCAGCATTTT
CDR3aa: CASSRGKASNQPQHF

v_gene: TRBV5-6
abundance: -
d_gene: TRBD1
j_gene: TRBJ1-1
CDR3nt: TGTGCCAGCAGCTTGGAACAGGGGGGAGGGGCTTTCTTT
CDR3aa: CASSLEQGGGAFF

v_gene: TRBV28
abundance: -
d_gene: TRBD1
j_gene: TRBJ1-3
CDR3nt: TGTGCCAGCAGACTTCAGGGGGCCGGGAACACCATATATTTT
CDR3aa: CASRLQGAGNTIYF

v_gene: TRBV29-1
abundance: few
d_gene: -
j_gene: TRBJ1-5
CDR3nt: TGCAGCGTTGAAAGCAGGGAGGGCCAGCATTTT
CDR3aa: CSVESREGQHF

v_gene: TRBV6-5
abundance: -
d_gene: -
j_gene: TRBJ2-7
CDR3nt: TGTGCCAGCAGTTACTCAAACCGGGCCCACTACGAGCAGTACTTC
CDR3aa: CASSYSNRAHYEQYF

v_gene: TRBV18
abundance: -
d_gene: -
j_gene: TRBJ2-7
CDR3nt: TGTGCCAGCTCACCATACGGGGGTTTCGACGAGCAGTACTTC
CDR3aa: CASSPYGGFDEQYF

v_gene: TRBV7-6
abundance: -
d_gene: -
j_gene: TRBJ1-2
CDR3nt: TGTGCCAGCAGCTTAGGATCGGGGTCGAACTATGGCTACACCTTC
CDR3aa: CASSLGSGSNYGYTF

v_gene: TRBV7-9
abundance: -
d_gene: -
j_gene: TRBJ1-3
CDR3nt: TGTGCCAGCAACATTAAGGGGGGAAACACCATATATTTT
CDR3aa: CASNIKGGNTIYF

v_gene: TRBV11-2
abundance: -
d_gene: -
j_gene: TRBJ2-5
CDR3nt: TGTGCCAGCAGCCCGCGGGTGGCCCAAGAGACCCAGTACTTC
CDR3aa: CASSPRVAQETQYF

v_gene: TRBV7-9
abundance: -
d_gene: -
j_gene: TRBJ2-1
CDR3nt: TGTGCCAGCAGCTTAGCGGGGGGGCGCACCTACAATGAGCAGTTCTTC
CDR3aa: CASSLAGGRTYNEQFF

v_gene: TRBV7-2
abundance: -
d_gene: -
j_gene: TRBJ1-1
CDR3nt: TGTGCCAGCAGCTTAGTCAGGGGATCGAACACTGAAGCTTTCTTT
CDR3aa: CASSLVRGSNTEAFF

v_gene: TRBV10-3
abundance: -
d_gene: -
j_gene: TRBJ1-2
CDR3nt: TGTGCCATCAGTGAATTCTTGGATGGCTACACCTTC
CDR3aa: CAISEFLDGYTF

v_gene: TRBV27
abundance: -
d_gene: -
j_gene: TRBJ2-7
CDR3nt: TGTGCCAGCAGTTTTGGTTTCTCCTACGAGCAGTACTTC
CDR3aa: CASSFGFSYEQYF

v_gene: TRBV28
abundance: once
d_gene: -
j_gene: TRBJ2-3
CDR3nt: TGTGCCAGCAGTTCAGTCACAGATACGCAGTATTTT
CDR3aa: CASSSVTDTQYF

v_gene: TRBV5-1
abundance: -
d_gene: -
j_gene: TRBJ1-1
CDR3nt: TGCGCCAGCAGCCTGACCGGGAATACGAACACTGAAGCTTTCTTT
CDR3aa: CASSLTGNTNTEAFF

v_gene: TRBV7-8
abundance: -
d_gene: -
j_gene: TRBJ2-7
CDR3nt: TGTGCCAGCAGCTTTTTGCGAACCTACGAGCAGTACTTC
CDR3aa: CASSFLRTYEQYF

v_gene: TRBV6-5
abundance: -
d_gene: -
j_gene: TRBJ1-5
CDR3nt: TGTGCCAGCAGTTACGGGGCGAATAGCAATCAGCCCCAGCATTTT
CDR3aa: CASSYGANSNQPQHF

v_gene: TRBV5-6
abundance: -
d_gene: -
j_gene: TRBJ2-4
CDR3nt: TGTGCCAGCAGCTTACAGGTATCAAACATTCAGTACTTC
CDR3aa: CASSLQVSNIQYF

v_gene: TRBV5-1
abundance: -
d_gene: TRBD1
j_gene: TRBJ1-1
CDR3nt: TGCGCCAGCAGCTCCGGGACAGGGCGTGTAGAAGCTTTCTTT
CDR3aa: CASSSGTGRVEAFF

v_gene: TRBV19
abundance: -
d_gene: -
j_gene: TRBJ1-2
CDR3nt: TGTGCCAGTAGTATAGGGGGGTTACCTAGCTTCTATGGCTACACCTTC
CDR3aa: CASSIGGLPSFYGYTF

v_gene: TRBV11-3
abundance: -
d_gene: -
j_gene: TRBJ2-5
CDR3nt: TGTGCCAGCAGCTTTAACGGGGAGACCCAGTACTTC
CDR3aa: CASSFNGETQYF

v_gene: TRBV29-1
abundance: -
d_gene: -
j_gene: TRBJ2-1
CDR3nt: TGCAGCGTTGAAGGGGGTACCAATGAGCAGTTCTTC
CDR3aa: CSVEGGTNEQFF

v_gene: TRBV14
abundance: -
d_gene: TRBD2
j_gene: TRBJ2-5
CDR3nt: TGTGCCAGCAGCCGAGACAGGACTAGCGGTGGATTAGAGACCCAGTACTTC
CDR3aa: CASSRDRTSGGLETQYF

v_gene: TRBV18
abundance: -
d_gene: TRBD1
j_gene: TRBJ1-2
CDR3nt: TGTGCCAGCTCACCACAACCCGACAGGGCGTATGGCTACACCTTC
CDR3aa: CASSPQPDRAYGYTF

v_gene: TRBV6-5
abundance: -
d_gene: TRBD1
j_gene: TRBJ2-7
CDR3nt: TGTGCCAGCAGTTACACCCGACAGGGGGCGGGGGAGCAGTACTTC
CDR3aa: CASSYTRQGAGEQYF

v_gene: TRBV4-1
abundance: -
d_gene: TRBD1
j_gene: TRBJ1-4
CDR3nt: TGCGCCAGCAGCCAGAGGGGACAGGGGGTATCTAATGAAAAACTGTTTTTT
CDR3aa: CASSQRGQGVSNEKLFF

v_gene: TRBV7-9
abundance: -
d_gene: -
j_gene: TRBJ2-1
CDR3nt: TGTGCCAGCAGCTTATCGGGCCTGGAGCAGTTCTTC
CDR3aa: CASSLSGLEQFF

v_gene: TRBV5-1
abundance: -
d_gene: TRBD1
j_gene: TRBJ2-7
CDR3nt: TGCGCCAGCAGCCGAGCCTCAACCAACAGGGGGCAGGGGGGCGAGCAGTACTTC
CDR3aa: CASSRASTNRGQGGEQYF

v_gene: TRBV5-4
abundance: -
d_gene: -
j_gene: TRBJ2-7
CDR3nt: TGTGCCAGCAGCCCCGGACTAAGCGACTCCTACGAGCAGTACTTC
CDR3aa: CASSPGLSDSYEQYF

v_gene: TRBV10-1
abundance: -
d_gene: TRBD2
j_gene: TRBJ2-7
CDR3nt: TGCGCCAGCAGTGAAACTAGCGGGAGTACGGAGGAGCAGTACTTC
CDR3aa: CASSETSGSTEEQYF

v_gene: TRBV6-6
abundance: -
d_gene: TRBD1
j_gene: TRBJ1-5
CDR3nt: TGTGCCAGCAGTACGGTGCGGACAGGGCCCAATCAGCCCCAGCATTTT
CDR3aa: CASSTVRTGPNQPQHF